Here is one T cell receptor beta chain with its context. Germline V gene data show CDR1 as KGHDR and CDR2 as SFDVKD. Trimming shortened V by 4 bases and J by 4 bases, and 15 bases separated the two germline ends. The CDR3 spans 15 residues. In the original workflow: Researchers report that nucleated cell counts were estimated from reference gene primer amplification. Sequencing used immunoSEQ multiplex PCR; TCRdb keeps in-frame clones, though not all of them. The V and J calls and clone size come from that table; D and trimming were worked out from the DNA. Of a few hundred thousand clones in the sample, more than 65% were seen once. These data come from a study of blood T cell repertoires in COVID-19. Study details: Material from acute and convalescent COVID-19 was sourced from the United States, Italy and Spain. The cDNA or gDNA used as material had been derived from T cells, B-cell-depleted T cells, or PBMCs.

The chain combines TRBV24-1 with TRBJ1-2; TRBD1 is a possible D gene (6 bases). The sequencing sample was made of peripheral blood. The source of this sequence is a human donor in a cohort sampled during active COVID-19. CDR3 nucleotide sequence: TGTGCCACCAGTGACCCCAGGGGCACCAGCTATGGCTACACCTTC. It is translated as CATSDPRGTSYGYTF.